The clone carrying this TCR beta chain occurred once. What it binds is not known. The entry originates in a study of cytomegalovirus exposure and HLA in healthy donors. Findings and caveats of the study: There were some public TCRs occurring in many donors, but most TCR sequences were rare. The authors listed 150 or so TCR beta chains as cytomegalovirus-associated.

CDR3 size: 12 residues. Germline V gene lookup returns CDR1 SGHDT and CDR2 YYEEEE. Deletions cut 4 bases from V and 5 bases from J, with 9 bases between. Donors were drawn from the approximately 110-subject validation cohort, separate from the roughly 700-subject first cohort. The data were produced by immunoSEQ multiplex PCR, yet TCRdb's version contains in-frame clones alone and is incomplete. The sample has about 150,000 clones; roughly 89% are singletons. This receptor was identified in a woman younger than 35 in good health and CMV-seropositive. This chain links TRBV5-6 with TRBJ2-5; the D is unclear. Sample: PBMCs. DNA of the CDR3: TGTGCCAGCAGCACTCCCTGGGAGACCCAGTACTTC. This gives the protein CASSTPWETQYF.